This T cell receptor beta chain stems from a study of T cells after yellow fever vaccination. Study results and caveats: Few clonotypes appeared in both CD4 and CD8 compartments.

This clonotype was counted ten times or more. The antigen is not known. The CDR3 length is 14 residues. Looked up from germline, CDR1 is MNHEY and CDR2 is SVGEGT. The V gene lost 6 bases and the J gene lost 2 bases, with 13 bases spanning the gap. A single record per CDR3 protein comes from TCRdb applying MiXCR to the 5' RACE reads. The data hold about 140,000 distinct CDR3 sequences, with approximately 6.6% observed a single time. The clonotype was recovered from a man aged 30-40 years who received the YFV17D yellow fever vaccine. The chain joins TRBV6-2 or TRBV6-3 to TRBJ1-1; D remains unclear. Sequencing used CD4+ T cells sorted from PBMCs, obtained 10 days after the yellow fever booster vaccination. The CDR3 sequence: CASSLTLGNTEAFF. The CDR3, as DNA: TGTGCCAGCAGCCTTACTCTCGGAAACACTGAAGCTTTCTTT.